The sequence of this T cell receptor beta chain was determined in a study of shared T cell receptors in the human thymus. Clones were read by immunoSEQ multiplex PCR, and TCRdb kept only the in-frame ones, dropping some. The table lists over 350,000 clones, around 93% of them singletons. V shed 6 bases, J shed 6 bases, and the junction held 13 bases outside the gene matches. The CDR3 loop spans 16 amino acids. CDR1 LNHDA and CDR2 SQIVND come from the germline V gene (reference sequence). Source material: thymocytes. The V gene is TRBV19, the J gene TRBJ2-1; 8 nucleotides agree with TRBD1. The receptor's source is a human donor. The CDR3 region has the DNA TGTGCCAGTAGAAGACAGGGGTTAGGCCCTCTCAATGAGCAGTTCTTC. It yields the protein CASRRQGLGPLNEQFF.